This passage covers 24 T cell receptor beta chains from one sample sequenced in a study of technical replicates of blood from several donors. This table comes from immunoSEQ multiplex PCR, and its TCRdb copy is limited to in-frame clones, with some not included. The sample holds over 55,000 clones; 95% to 97% are singletons and the top ten take roughly 0.2%. The source material was T cells isolated from PBMCs. The receptors come from a human donor in good health.

CDR3 DNA sequence: TGTGCCAGCAGTTTAGGGCAGAACTATGGCTACACCTTC. As protein: CASSLGQNYGYTF. The chain joins TRBV28 to TRBJ1-2; D ambiguous. Germline V gene data show CDR1 as MDHEN and CDR2 as SYDVKM. The CDR3 loop spans 13 amino acids. V lost 2 bases, J lost 2 bases, and 6 bases lay in between.

The rearrangement uses TRBV9 and TRBJ2-7; D is ambiguous. The CDR3 has 13 residues. CDR1 and CDR2 from the germline V gene are SGDLS and YYNGEE. Trimming took 4 bases from V and 1 from J, leaving 9 bases between them. CDR3 sequence: CASSPRESYEQYF. CDR3 DNA sequence: TGTGCCAGCAGCCCTCGCGAGTCCTACGAGCAGTACTTC. Full variable domain (missing parts from reference TRBV9 and TRBJ2-7): DSGVTQTPKHLITATGQRVTLRCSPRSGDLSVYWYQQSLDQGLQFLIQYYNGEERAKGNILERFSAQQFPDLHSELNLSSLELGDSALYFCASSPRESYEQYFGPGTRLTVT.

The rearrangement links TRBV18 to TRBJ1-6; 9 bases match TRBD1. The CDR3 sequence is 15 residues long. Germline CDR1 is KGHSH and CDR2 is LQKENI. The trim removed 2 bases at V and 8 bases at J, leaving 4 bases unmatched. The CDR3 coding sequence is TGTGCCAGCTCACCAAATCGGGACAGGGATTCACCCCTCCACTTT. Its protein is CASSPNRDRDSPLHF. The whole variable domain, remainder taken from reference TRBV18 and TRBJ1-6, is NAGVMQNPRHLVRRRGQEARLRCSPMKGHSHVYWYRQLPEEGLKFMVYLQKENIIDESGMPKERFSAEFPKEGPSILRIQQVVRGDSAAYFCASSPNRDRDSPLHFGNGTRLTVT.

CDR3 amino acids: CASSLGGGERETQYF. The CDR3 nucleotides are TGTGCCAGCAGCCTGGGCGGGGGAGAAAGGGAGACCCAGTACTTC. The rearrangement joins TRBV7-8 to TRBJ2-5, with 7 bases fitting TRBD2. V trimming: 5 bases; J trimming: 5 bases; junction bases outside the gene matches: 11. The germline CDR1 and CDR2 sequences are SGHVS and FQNEAQ. The CDR3 has 15 residues.

CDR3 amino acids: CASSSILAYTGELFF. The CDR3 DNA is TGCGCCAGCAGCTCCATTCTAGCGTACACCGGGGAGCTGTTTTTT. V gene TRBV5-1 combines with J gene TRBJ2-2; D possibly corresponds to TRBD2 (6 bases). CDR3 length: 15 amino acids. Per the germline V gene, CDR1 is SGHRS and CDR2 is YFSETQ. V was clipped by 3 bases and J by 3 bases, with 12 bases between them.

This chain uses TRBV29-1 with TRBJ2-3; 7 positions match TRBD2. The length of the CDR3 is 15 residues. CDR1 and CDR2 from the germline V gene are SQVTM and ANQGSEA. Germline trimming cut 2 bases from V and 0 bases from J; bases unmatched to any gene: 5. The DNA for the CDR3 is TGCAGCGTTGAATTGCTAGCGGATAGCACAGATACGCAGTATTTT. It codes for CSVELLADSTDTQYF.

The chain employs TRBV7-9 and TRBJ2-7, with 10 bases that match TRBD1. This CDR3 contains 15 residues. V lost 3 bases, J lost 1 base, and 3 bases stayed unmatched. Germline CDR1 SEHNR, CDR2 FQNEAQ (reference sequence). The CDR3 protein is CASSFDRGPSYEQYF. The CDR3 region has the DNA TGTGCCAGCAGCTTTGACAGGGGGCCGTCCTACGAGCAGTACTTC. The complete variable domain, with remaining parts taken from reference TRBV7-9 and TRBJ2-7, reads DTGVSQNPRHKITKRGQNVTFRCDPISEHNRLYWYRQTLGQGPEFLTYFQNEAQLEKSRLLSDRFSAERPKGSFSTLEIQRTEQGDSAMYLCASSFDRGPSYEQYFGPGTRLTVT.

This sequence joins TRBV11-2 and TRBJ2-5; 7 bases line up with TRBD2. Trimming at V came to 1 base and at J to 2 bases, leaving 7 bases not matched to a gene. The CDR3 totals 16 residues. Germline assignment: CDR1 SGHAT and CDR2 FQNNGV. CDR3 sequence reads: CASSLGGGALQETQYF. The CDR3 DNA reads as TGTGCCAGCAGCTTAGGGGGGGGAGCACTGCAAGAGACCCAGTACTTC. The variable domain in full, with the rest retrieved from reference TRBV11-2 and TRBJ2-5, is EAGVAQSPRYKIIEKRQSVAFWCNPISGHATLYWYQQILGQGPKLLIQFQNNGVVDDSQLPKDRFSAERLKGVDSTLKIQPAKLEDSAVYLCASSLGGGALQETQYFGPGTRLLVL.

V usage is TRBV30 and J usage is TRBJ2-6, with 11 bases identical to TRBD1. CDR3 length: 18 amino acids. The V segment lost 3 bases and the J segment 5 bases; nucleotides outside the gene matches: 12. Germline CDR1 reads GTSNPN; CDR2 reads SVGIG (reference sequence). CDR3 in amino acids: CAWRGSPGQGGRANVLTF. CDR3 sequence (DNA): TGTGCCTGGAGAGGGAGCCCGGGACAGGGGGGTCGGGCCAACGTCCTGACTTTC.

The count of this clone is one. The chain employs TRBV7-9 and TRBJ2-3, with TRBD1 as a possible D gene (5 bases). Germline lookup yields CDR1 SEHNR and CDR2 FQNEAQ (reference sequence). The CDR3 is made up of 16 amino acids. Trimming removed 5 bases at V and 0 bases at J, with 15 bases between. CDR3 sequence (DNA): TGTGCCAGCAGCGTACCGCAGGGTGGAAGCACAGATACGCAGTATTTT. Encoded protein: CASSVPQGGSTDTQYF.

The genes are TRBV6-4 and TRBJ2-3; 11 bases line up with TRBD1. Germline values: CDR1 MRHNA, CDR2 SNTAGT. The CDR3 has 15 amino acids. The V gene end was trimmed by 6 bases and the J gene end by 2 bases; junction bases not matched to a gene: 4. The CDR3 here is CASSQGQGDTDTQYF. The CDR3 region has the DNA TGTGCCAGCAGCCAGGGACAGGGGGACACAGATACGCAGTATTTT.

This rearrangement joins TRBV28 to TRBJ2-7, with a tentative D call TRBD2 (5 bases). The CDR3 loop spans 12 amino acids. Deletions cut 6 bases from V and 6 bases from J, with 12 bases between. Germline V CDR1 and CDR2: MDHEN, SYDVKM. The CDR3 DNA reads TGTGCCAGCAGAAGCGGAACCCTCGAGCAGTACTTC. Its protein product is CASRSGTLEQYF.

The chain joins TRBV9 to TRBJ1-2; possibly TRBD1 for D (5 bases). The germline CDR1 and CDR2 sequences are SGDLS and YYNGEE. The CDR3 sequence is 14 residues long. V was cut by 3 bases and J by 6 bases, with 15 bases left in between. The CDR3 DNA reads as TGTGCCAGCAGCGCAGAGGACAAACGGGATGGCTACACCTTC. Amino acid sequence: CASSAEDKRDGYTF.

This chain connects TRBV10-3 to TRBJ2-2; 10 nucleotides agree with TRBD2. V was clipped by 7 bases and J by 7 bases; unmatched bases: 9. The CDR3 spans 15 residues. Germline loops: CDR1 ENHRY, CDR2 SYGVKD. CDR3 bases: TGTGCCATCACGAGAGGGACTAGCGAAAACGGGGAGCTGTTTTTT. Residues: CAITRGTSENGELFF.

The chain has TRBV7-6 and TRBJ2-7, with a tentative D call TRBD1 (6 bases). CDR3 length: 16 residues. V was cut by 1 base and J by 2 bases, with 15 bases left in between. Germline lookup yields CDR1 SGHVS and CDR2 FNYEAQ. CDR3: CASSLGGSQGTYEQYF. CDR3 nucleotide sequence: TGTGCCAGCAGCTTAGGGGGCAGTCAGGGGACCTACGAGCAGTACTTC.

The chain links TRBV5-6 to TRBJ1-2; the match to TRBD1 covers 9 bases. Germline assignment: CDR1 SGHDT and CDR2 YYEEEE. The V segment lost 4 bases and the J segment 4 bases; nucleotides outside the gene matches: 8. The CDR3 is 15 amino acids. The CDR3 is CASSGPGTGPYGYTF. The DNA of the CDR3 is TGTGCCAGCAGCGGACCCGGGACAGGGCCCTATGGCTACACCTTC.

This chain joins TRBV5-1 and TRBJ2-5; 8 nucleotides match TRBD1. The length of the CDR3 is 16 residues. The germline V gene has CDR1 SGHRS and CDR2 YFSETQ. The J segment lost 4 bases and the V segment lost 1 base, leaving 9 bases of the junction unmatched. CDR3 sequence: CASSLLTTGAGETQYF. The CDR3 DNA reads TGCGCCAGCAGCTTGTTGACGACAGGGGCGGGAGAGACCCAGTACTTC.

The chain has TRBV5-1 and TRBJ1-2; TRBD1 is a possible D gene (6 bases). The CDR3 spans 14 residues. Germline CDR1 and CDR2: SGHRS and YFSETQ. Trimming pared 4 bases from V and 8 bases from J, leaving 18 bases between. The CDR3 protein is CASSPGQGISGYTF. CDR3 nucleotides: TGCGCCAGCAGCCCCGGGCAGGGGATTAGCGGCTACACCTTC.

This clone was observed a single time. The CDR3 DNA sequence: TGTGCCAGCAGGGTGACTAGCGAGTCCTACGAGCAGTACTTC. It yields the protein CASRVTSESYEQYF. The rearrangement joins TRBV6-6 to TRBJ2-7, with TRBD2 matching over 8 bases. The CDR3 runs 14 residues. CDR1 and CDR2 from the germline V gene are MNHNY and SVGAGI (reference sequence). V lost 6 bases to trimming and J lost 1 base; unmatched junction nucleotides: 5.

The chain joins TRBV19 to TRBJ2-5; the D is unclear. CDR3 length: 13 amino acids. CDR1 LNHDA and CDR2 SQIVND come from the germline V gene (reference sequence). Trimming shortened V by 5 bases and J by 2 bases, and 9 bases separated the two germline ends. This chain's CDR3 is CASSFGLQETQYF. CDR3 DNA: TGTGCCAGTAGTTTCGGTCTGCAAGAGACCCAGTACTTC.

The chain employs TRBV19 and TRBJ2-2; 10 nucleotides agree with TRBD1. The CDR3 sequence is 11 residues long. CDR1 is LNHDA, CDR2 SQIVND, per germline (reference sequence). With 11 bases clipped from V and 6 bases from J, the junction kept 0 bases outside the gene matches. The CDR3 loop is CAGQGAGELFF. The DNA of the CDR3 is TGTGCCGGACAGGGGGCCGGGGAGCTGTTTTTT.

For the CDR3, the DNA is TGTGCCAGCAGCCATAGACAGGGGGGGAAAGAGACCCAGTACTTC. This sequence encodes CASSHRQGGKETQYF. The chain has TRBV5-4 and TRBJ2-5; 9 bases map to TRBD1. The CDR3 covers 15 residues. Germline-derived CDR1 and CDR2 are SGHNT and YYREEE (reference sequence). With 4 bases clipped from V and 3 bases from J, the junction kept 7 bases outside the gene matches.

The chain employs TRBV5-8 and TRBJ2-1; 8 bases line up with TRBD2. V lost 1 base to trimming and J lost 5 bases; unmatched junction nucleotides: 5. This CDR3 has 15 residues. Germline V gene lookup returns CDR1 SGHTS and CDR2 YDEGEE. The CDR3: CASSLLSGGHNEQFF. The CDR3 bases are TGTGCCAGCAGCTTGTTATCGGGAGGGCACAATGAGCAGTTCTTC.

The CDR3 is CASSVTGAYNEQFF. The CDR3 DNA sequence: TGTGCCAGCAGCGTAACAGGTGCATACAATGAGCAGTTCTTC. The V call is TRBV9, the J call TRBJ2-1, with D possibly being TRBD1 (5 bases). V was pared by 1 base and J by 4 bases, with 9 bases between. The germline CDR1 and CDR2 sequences are SGDLS and YYNGEE. The CDR3 is 14 residues long. Full variable domain (missing parts from reference TRBV9 and TRBJ2-1): DSGVTQTPKHLITATGQRVTLRCSPRSGDLSVYWYQQSLDQGLQFLIQYYNGEERAKGNILERFSAQQFPDLHSELNLSSLELGDSALYFCASSVTGAYNEQFFGPGTRLTVL.